The following is a T cell receptor (beta chain) sequence with its context. Its antigen remains unidentified. The data were taken from a study of T cell responses to AZD1222 COVID-19 vaccine. Assay used: immunoSEQ multiplex PCR; TCRdb lists only in-frame clones, some missing. The sample yields 180,000 or so clones, around nine tenths seen once. The study, taken as a whole, reports: Spike-specific TCR breadth and depth went up after people got two AZD1222 doses. The donors showed a predominance of white British ancestry and of females, with possible underestimation of clonal diversity.

Germline V gene lookup returns CDR1 SGHAT and CDR2 FQNNGV. The CDR3 extends over 15 amino acids. With 1 base removed from V and 4 bases from J, the gap between germline ends came to 13 bases. This chain joins TRBV11-2 and TRBJ2-5; D is perhaps TRBD1 or TRBD2 (5 bases each). The sequence was obtained from an adult in good health. Sequences were derived from peripheral blood, sampled on day 0 of AZD1222 vaccination. The CDR3 nucleotides read TGTGCCAGCAGCTTAGCCCTCTCGAGGGGAGAGACCCAGTACTTC. Its protein is CASSLALSRGETQYF.